This TCR beta chain stems from a study of blood T cell repertoires in COVID-19. The V segment lost 3 bases and the J segment 4 bases; nucleotides outside the gene matches: 15. The CDR3 spans 18 residues. Germline V CDR1 and CDR2: LNHNV, YYDKDF (reference sequence). TCRdb's table, derived via immunoSEQ multiplex PCR, lists solely in-frame clones and lacks some. The data contain 110,000 or so clones, about 88% of them singletons. The chain couples TRBV15 to TRBJ2-1; 7 bases are a match to TRBD2. This sequence was found in a woman aged 70-85 years who had recovered from COVID-19. The sequenced material came from peripheral blood. As DNA, the CDR3 is TGTGCCACCAGCAGGGGATTTGGTGCGGGGGAGATTTACAATGAGCAGTTCTTC. As protein: CATSRGFGAGEIYNEQFF. The whole variable domain, remainder taken from reference TRBV15 and TRBJ2-1, is DAMVIQNPRYQVTQFGKPVTLSCSQTLNHNVMYWYQQKSSQAPKLLFHYYDKDFNNEADTPDNFQSRRPNTSFCFLDIRSPGLGDTAMYLCATSRGFGAGEIYNEQFFGPGTRLTVL.